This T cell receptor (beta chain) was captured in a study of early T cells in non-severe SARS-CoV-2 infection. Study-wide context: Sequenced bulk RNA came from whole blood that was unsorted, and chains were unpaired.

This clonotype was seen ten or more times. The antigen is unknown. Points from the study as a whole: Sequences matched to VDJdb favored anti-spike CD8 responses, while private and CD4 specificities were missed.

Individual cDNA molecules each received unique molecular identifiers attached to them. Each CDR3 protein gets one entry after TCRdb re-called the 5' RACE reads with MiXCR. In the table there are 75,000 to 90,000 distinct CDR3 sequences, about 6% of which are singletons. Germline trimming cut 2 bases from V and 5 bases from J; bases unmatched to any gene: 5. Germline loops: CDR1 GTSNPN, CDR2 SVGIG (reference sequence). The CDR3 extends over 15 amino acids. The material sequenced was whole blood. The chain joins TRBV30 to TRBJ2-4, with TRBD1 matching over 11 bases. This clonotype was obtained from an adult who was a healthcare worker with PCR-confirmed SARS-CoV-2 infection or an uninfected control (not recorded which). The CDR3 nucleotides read TGTGCCTGGAGTTGGGGGACAGGGGGAGAAAACATTCAGTACTTC. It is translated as CAWSWGTGGENIQYF.